A selection of T cell receptor beta chains follows, all from one sample in a study of T cell responses to AZD1222 COVID-19 vaccine. Clones were sequenced by immunoSEQ multiplex PCR, and TCRdb holds only the in-frame ones, with some missing. The sample holds more than 100,000 clones, approximately 90% seen once. The input for sequencing was peripheral blood, taken on day 0 of AZD1222 vaccination. Receptor source: an adult in good health. CDR3s include the opening cysteine and the closing phenylalanine or tryptophan. A D gene is named only where the DNA matches it firmly. The size of a clone is reported for some rows only, either as once, few or many, or as a class for expanded clones.

V gene: TRBV15
clone size: -
J gene: TRBJ1-2
D gene: -
CDR3 protein: CATSRASDGYTF
CDR3 DNA: TGTGCCACCAGCAGAGCCAGCGATGGCTACACCTTC

V gene: TRBV13
clone size: -
J gene: TRBJ2-1
D gene: -
CDR3 protein: CASSADREGDNEQFF
CDR3 DNA: TGTGCCAGCAGCGCCGACAGGGAGGGGGACAATGAGCAGTTCTTC

V gene: TRBV6-6
clone size: -
J gene: TRBJ2-3
D gene: -
CDR3 protein: CASSPFGRTSTDTQYF
CDR3 DNA: TGTGCCAGCAGTCCATTCGGGAGAACTAGCACAGATACGCAGTATTTT

V gene: TRBV4-1
clone size: -
J gene: TRBJ2-3
D gene: TRBD1
CDR3 protein: CASSPIARDRGDTQYF
CDR3 DNA: TGCGCCAGCAGCCCCATTGCGAGAGACAGGGGAGATACGCAGTATTTT

V gene: TRBV5-1
clone size: -
J gene: TRBJ2-5
D gene: TRBD2
CDR3 protein: CASSLFLAGEGSQYF
CDR3 DNA: TGCGCCAGCAGCTTGTTTCTAGCGGGAGAGGGGTCCCAGTACTTC

V gene: TRBV9
clone size: -
J gene: TRBJ1-1
D gene: -
CDR3 protein: CASSVAMNTEAFF
CDR3 DNA: TGTGCCAGCAGCGTAGCTATGAACACTGAAGCTTTCTTT

V gene: TRBV28
clone size: -
J gene: TRBJ2-7
D gene: -
CDR3 protein: CASTTWGSEQYF
CDR3 DNA: TGTGCCAGTACGACATGGGGCTCCGAGCAGTACTTC

V gene: TRBV6-6
clone size: -
J gene: TRBJ1-5
D gene: -
CDR3 protein: CASIGGGSNQPQHF
CDR3 DNA: TGTGCCAGCATAGGCGGAGGAAGCAATCAGCCCCAGCATTTT

V gene: TRBV24-1
clone size: -
J gene: TRBJ1-1
D gene: -
CDR3 protein: CATSAPPPNTEAFF
CDR3 DNA: TGTGCCACCAGTGCCCCCCCGCCGAACACTGAAGCTTTCTTT

V gene: TRBV10-2
clone size: -
J gene: TRBJ1-5
D gene: -
CDR3 protein: CASSESSTDQPQHF
CDR3 DNA: TGCGCCAGCAGTGAGTCGAGTACGGACCAGCCCCAGCATTTT

V gene: TRBV5-1
clone size: -
J gene: TRBJ1-2
D gene: TRBD1
CDR3 protein: CASSLGTQGAKNYYGYTF
CDR3 DNA: TGCGCCAGCAGCTTGGGAACGCAGGGGGCAAAGAATTACTATGGCTACACCTTC

V gene: TRBV2
clone size: -
J gene: TRBJ2-1
D gene: -
CDR3 protein: CASNSVQFF
CDR3 DNA: TGTGCCAGCAACAGTGTACAGTTCTTC

V gene: TRBV11-2
clone size: -
J gene: TRBJ2-1
D gene: -
CDR3 protein: CASSLGQAYNEQFF
CDR3 DNA: TGTGCCAGCAGCTTAGGACAGGCCTACAATGAGCAGTTCTTC

V gene: TRBV19
clone size: -
J gene: TRBJ2-2
D gene: -
CDR3 protein: CASSKGPNTGELFF
CDR3 DNA: TGTGCCAGTAGTAAGGGACCAAACACCGGGGAGCTGTTTTTT

V gene: TRBV6-5
clone size: -
J gene: TRBJ2-7
D gene: -
CDR3 protein: CASSYRGTYEQYF
CDR3 DNA: TGTGCCAGCAGTTACAGGGGAACCTACGAGCAGTACTTC

V gene: TRBV2
clone size: few
J gene: TRBJ2-1
D gene: TRBD2
CDR3 protein: CASSEIAGEQFF
CDR3 DNA: TGTGCCAGCAGCGAAATAGCGGGCGAGCAGTTCTTC

V gene: TRBV7-3
clone size: once
J gene: TRBJ1-1
D gene: TRBD1
CDR3 protein: CASNSGQENTEAFF
CDR3 DNA: TGTGCCAGCAACTCGGGACAGGAGAACACTGAAGCTTTCTTT

V gene: TRBV5-8
clone size: -
J gene: TRBJ1-5
D gene: -
CDR3 protein: CASSPWMDNQPQHF
CDR3 DNA: TGTGCCAGCAGCCCTTGGATGGACAATCAGCCCCAGCATTTT

V gene: TRBV10-3
clone size: once
J gene: TRBJ1-5
D gene: -
CDR3 protein: CAISESRYDNQPQHF
CDR3 DNA: TGTGCCATCAGTGAGTCAAGGTATGACAATCAGCCCCAGCATTTT

V gene: TRBV7-3
clone size: -
J gene: TRBJ2-1
D gene: -
CDR3 protein: CASSLWGDDNEQFF
CDR3 DNA: TGTGCCAGCAGCTTGTGGGGGGATGACAATGAGCAGTTCTTC

V gene: TRBV6-6
clone size: -
J gene: TRBJ1-5
D gene: -
CDR3 protein: CASIPSGGTQPQHF
CDR3 DNA: TGTGCCAGCATCCCCAGCGGGGGAACTCAGCCCCAGCATTTT

V gene: TRBV15
clone size: many
J gene: TRBJ1-2
D gene: -
CDR3 protein: CATSRDVRVGYTF
CDR3 DNA: TGTGCCACCAGCAGAGATGTGAGGGTTGGCTACACCTTC

V gene: TRBV3-1/TRBV3-2
clone size: -
J gene: TRBJ2-7
D gene: -
CDR3 protein: CASSQERSSTEQYF
CDR3 DNA: TGTGCCAGCAGCCAAGAAAGGTCTAGTACCGAGCAGTACTTC

V gene: TRBV6-6
clone size: once
J gene: TRBJ1-5
D gene: TRBD1
CDR3 protein: CASSYSRQGDQPQHF
CDR3 DNA: TGTGCCAGCAGTTATAGCCGACAGGGCGATCAGCCCCAGCATTTT

V gene: TRBV11-2
clone size: -
J gene: TRBJ1-4
D gene: -
CDR3 protein: CASSRVFREKLFF
CDR3 DNA: TGTGCCAGCAGCCGGGTCTTCCGGGAAAAACTGTTTTTT

V gene: TRBV4-1
clone size: -
J gene: TRBJ1-1
D gene: -
CDR3 protein: CASSQGSRVNTEAFF
CDR3 DNA: TGCGCCAGCAGCCAAGGGAGCAGGGTGAACACTGAAGCTTTCTTT

V gene: TRBV5-6
clone size: -
J gene: TRBJ2-1
D gene: TRBD2
CDR3 protein: CASSLLVLAGYNEQFF
CDR3 DNA: TGTGCCAGCAGCTTGCTAGTACTAGCGGGGTACAATGAGCAGTTCTTC

V gene: TRBV11-2
clone size: -
J gene: TRBJ2-5
D gene: -
CDR3 protein: CASSFDAGGRGQYF
CDR3 DNA: TGTGCCAGCAGCTTCGACGCGGGTGGTAGGGGCCAGTACTTC

V gene: TRBV5-4
clone size: -
J gene: TRBJ2-7
D gene: -
CDR3 protein: CASSSSSYYEQYF
CDR3 DNA: TGTGCCAGCAGCTCGTCTAGTTACTACGAGCAGTACTTC

V gene: TRBV2
clone size: once
J gene: TRBJ2-3
D gene: -
CDR3 protein: CASSVVDTQYF
CDR3 DNA: TGTGCCAGCAGTGTAGTAGATACGCAGTATTTT

V gene: TRBV30
clone size: -
J gene: TRBJ1-1
D gene: TRBD1
CDR3 protein: CAWRKDRPEAFF
CDR3 DNA: TGTGCCTGGAGGAAGGACAGGCCTGAAGCTTTCTTT

V gene: TRBV5-6
clone size: -
J gene: TRBJ1-6
D gene: -
CDR3 protein: CASSFRVTPYNSPLHF
CDR3 DNA: TGTGCCAGCAGCTTCCGGGTGACACCGTATAATTCACCCCTCCACTTT

V gene: TRBV4-2
clone size: -
J gene: TRBJ1-1
D gene: -
CDR3 protein: CASSQGRAGFMNTEAFF
CDR3 DNA: TGTGCCAGCAGCCAAGGTCGGGCAGGCTTCATGAACACTGAAGCTTTCTTT

V gene: TRBV28
clone size: -
J gene: TRBJ1-2
D gene: TRBD1
CDR3 protein: CASSLTTGINGYTF
CDR3 DNA: TGTGCCAGCAGTTTAACGACAGGGATAAATGGCTACACCTTC

V gene: TRBV7-3
clone size: few
J gene: TRBJ2-7
D gene: TRBD1
CDR3 protein: CASSPGTGRQGWEQYF
CDR3 DNA: TGTGCCAGCAGCCCTGGGACAGGGCGGCAGGGTTGGGAGCAGTACTTC

V gene: TRBV5-1
clone size: -
J gene: TRBJ1-1
D gene: TRBD1
CDR3 protein: CASSLGDRRLGEAFF
CDR3 DNA: TGCGCCAGCAGCTTAGGGGACAGGAGGTTAGGTGAAGCTTTCTTT

V gene: TRBV5-6
clone size: -
J gene: TRBJ2-1
D gene: TRBD2
CDR3 protein: CASSFGTSYNEQFF
CDR3 DNA: TGTGCCAGCAGCTTTGGGACTAGCTACAATGAGCAGTTCTTC

V gene: TRBV7-3
clone size: once
J gene: TRBJ2-2
D gene: -
CDR3 protein: CASIPSVHWDTGELFF
CDR3 DNA: TGTGCCAGCATCCCATCAGTCCATTGGGACACCGGGGAGCTGTTTTTT

V gene: TRBV10-3
clone size: -
J gene: TRBJ2-7
D gene: -
CDR3 protein: CAISERSSYEQYF
CDR3 DNA: TGTGCCATCAGTGAACGGAGCTCCTACGAGCAGTACTTC

V gene: TRBV3-1/TRBV3-2
clone size: once
J gene: TRBJ1-1
D gene: TRBD1
CDR3 protein: CASTSWTGVNTEAFF
CDR3 DNA: TGTGCCAGCACCAGCTGGACAGGGGTGAACACTGAAGCTTTCTTT

V gene: TRBV11-1
clone size: -
J gene: TRBJ2-7
D gene: TRBD2
CDR3 protein: CASSLQTSTTLFQQYF
CDR3 DNA: TGTGCCAGCAGCTTACAGACTAGCACGACCCTTTTCCAGCAGTACTTC

V gene: TRBV9
clone size: -
J gene: TRBJ1-1
D gene: TRBD1
CDR3 protein: CASSVQAGGITEAFF
CDR3 DNA: TGTGCCAGCAGCGTTCAGGCAGGGGGGATCACTGAAGCTTTCTTT

V gene: TRBV19
clone size: -
J gene: TRBJ2-3
D gene: TRBD1
CDR3 protein: CASSIDRGTDTQYF
CDR3 DNA: TGTGCCAGTAGTATCGACAGGGGCACAGATACGCAGTATTTT

V gene: TRBV5-1
clone size: -
J gene: TRBJ1-1
D gene: -
CDR3 protein: CASSSSSSEGAFF
CDR3 DNA: TGCGCCAGCAGCTCCAGCTCCAGTGAGGGGGCTTTCTTT

V gene: TRBV27
clone size: -
J gene: TRBJ2-7
D gene: TRBD1
CDR3 protein: CASSFTGTGDYEQYF
CDR3 DNA: TGTGCCAGCAGTTTCACCGGGACAGGGGACTACGAGCAGTACTTC

V gene: TRBV5-1
clone size: -
J gene: TRBJ2-2
D gene: TRBD2
CDR3 protein: CASSLITSGGTGELFF
CDR3 DNA: TGCGCCAGCAGCCTGATTACTAGCGGGGGGACCGGGGAGCTGTTTTTT

V gene: TRBV5-3
clone size: few
J gene: TRBJ2-7
D gene: -
CDR3 protein: CARSPDDGTKSYEQYF
CDR3 DNA: TGTGCCAGAAGCCCGGACGACGGGACGAAATCCTACGAGCAGTACTTC

V gene: TRBV15
clone size: -
J gene: TRBJ2-1
D gene: -
CDR3 protein: CATSRRDTYNEQFF
CDR3 DNA: TGTGCCACCAGCCGACGGGACACCTACAATGAGCAGTTCTTC

V gene: TRBV21-1
clone size: once
J gene: TRBJ2-4
D gene: -
CDR3 protein: CASSRKQGLQYF
CDR3 DNA: TGTGCCAGCAGCAGAAAACAGGGACTTCAGTACTTC

V gene: TRBV25-1
clone size: -
J gene: TRBJ2-1
D gene: -
CDR3 protein: CASSMDLGVNEQFF
CDR3 DNA: TGTGCCAGCAGTATGGACTTGGGGGTAAATGAGCAGTTCTTC

V gene: TRBV27
clone size: -
J gene: TRBJ2-1
D gene: -
CDR3 protein: CASSLGPGGNEQFF
CDR3 DNA: TGTGCCAGCAGTTTGGGTCCCGGAGGCAATGAGCAGTTCTTC

V gene: TRBV7-9
clone size: -
J gene: TRBJ1-3
D gene: TRBD1
CDR3 protein: CASSSDRGVTIYF
CDR3 DNA: TGTGCCAGCAGTTCCGACAGGGGCGTCACCATATATTTT

V gene: TRBV7-3
clone size: -
J gene: TRBJ2-2
D gene: TRBD2
CDR3 protein: CASSLAIAGNSAGELFF
CDR3 DNA: TGTGCCAGCAGCTTAGCGATAGCGGGAAATTCTGCCGGGGAGCTGTTTTTT

V gene: TRBV2
clone size: -
J gene: TRBJ1-6
D gene: TRBD1
CDR3 protein: CASRRQGVNSPLHF
CDR3 DNA: TGTGCCAGCAGACGACAGGGGGTTAATTCACCCCTCCACTTT

V gene: TRBV6-5
clone size: -
J gene: TRBJ2-7
D gene: -
CDR3 protein: CASSFDRGAYEQYF
CDR3 DNA: TGTGCCAGCAGTTTCGACAGAGGGGCATACGAGCAGTACTTC

V gene: TRBV2
clone size: -
J gene: TRBJ1-2
D gene: -
CDR3 protein: CASRQLRTANYGYTF
CDR3 DNA: TGTGCCAGCAGGCAACTACGGACAGCCAACTATGGCTACACCTTC

V gene: TRBV7-6
clone size: -
J gene: TRBJ1-4
D gene: -
CDR3 protein: CASSLGTGGTNEKLFF
CDR3 DNA: TGTGCCAGCAGCTTAGGGACCGGAGGAACTAATGAAAAACTGTTTTTT

V gene: TRBV19
clone size: -
J gene: TRBJ1-5
D gene: -
CDR3 protein: CASSIIFGRNQPQHF
CDR3 DNA: TGTGCCAGTAGTATAATTTTCGGGCGGAATCAGCCCCAGCATTTT

V gene: TRBV4-2
clone size: -
J gene: TRBJ1-2
D gene: -
CDR3 protein: CASSQDGTRGDYGYTF
CDR3 DNA: TGTGCCAGCAGCCAAGATGGGACTCGAGGGGACTATGGCTACACCTTC

V gene: TRBV28
clone size: -
J gene: TRBJ1-2
D gene: TRBD1
CDR3 protein: CASSSGQGDGYTF
CDR3 DNA: TGTGCCAGCAGCTCAGGACAGGGCGATGGCTACACCTTC